The 30 T cell receptor beta chains below come from one sample, sequenced in a study of control samples from healthy donors and cancer patients. Generated by immunoSEQ multiplex PCR, the TCRdb table keeps only in-frame clones and is missing some. Seen here are around 130,000 clones, 80% to 95% observed once, and the top ten hold less than 2.5%. The sequencing sample was made of blood. Receptors were obtained from a man aged 18-30 years in good health.

The rearrangement uses TRBV9 and TRBJ2-5; no clear D. The CDR3 length is 13 residues. Germline V gene sequence: CDR1 SGDLS, CDR2 YYNGEE. V lost 0 bases and J lost 5, with 8 bases in between. DNA for the CDR3: TGTGCCAGCAGCGTAGGACATTGGGAGACCCAGTACTTC. Its translation is CASSVGHWETQYF.

The chain carries TRBV4-1 and TRBJ1-4; D remains unclear. The CDR3 consists of 13 residues. V lost 1 base, J lost 8 bases, and 8 bases lay in between. Germline-derived CDR1 and CDR2 are MGHRA and YSYEKL. CDR3 nucleotide sequence: TGCGCCAGCAGCCAAGTCGGAGTAGAAAAACTGTTTTTT. Translating it yields CASSQVGVEKLFF.

This chain joins TRBV3-1 (or the pseudogene TRBV3-2) and TRBJ2-1; TRBD2 agrees at 11 bases. The V segment lost 2 bases and the J segment 1 base; nucleotides outside the gene matches: 4. Germline CDR1 reads LGHDT; CDR2 reads YNNKEL (reference sequence). The CDR3 consists of 17 residues. CDR3 sequence reads: CASSQYTSGGSYNEQFF. As DNA, the CDR3 is TGTGCCAGCAGCCAATATACTAGCGGGGGATCCTACAATGAGCAGTTCTTC.

The J gene is TRBJ2-2, the V gene TRBV29-1; the D gene is possibly TRBD1 (5 bases). The CDR3 contains 15 residues. V dropped 5 bases and J dropped 0 bases, with 13 bases sitting between them. The germline V gene has CDR1 SQVTM and CDR2 ANQGSEA. The CDR3 region is CSVYYGHTNTGELFF. The CDR3 DNA is TGCAGCGTTTACTACGGACATACGAACACCGGGGAGCTGTTTTTT.

V is TRBV5-6 and J is TRBJ2-3; D is undetermined. This CDR3 spans 14 amino acids. From germline, CDR1 is SGHDT and CDR2 YYEEEE. V was shortened by 2 bases and J by 0 bases, with 7 bases between the two germline ends. The CDR3 loop reads CASSFPTSTDTQYF. The DNA of the CDR3 is TGTGCCAGCAGCTTTCCAACTAGCACAGATACGCAGTATTTT.

V and J are TRBV7-2 and TRBJ1-5; D gene uncertain. This CDR3 contains 15 residues. V was clipped by 0 bases and J by 0 bases, with 6 bases between them. The germline gives CDR1 SGHTA, CDR2 FQGNSA. CDR3 region: CASSLAQHSNQPQHF. The CDR3 DNA reads as TGTGCCAGCAGCTTAGCACAACATAGCAATCAGCCCCAGCATTTT. The full variable domain, rest sourced from reference TRBV7-2 and TRBJ1-5, is GAGVSQSPSNKVTEKGKDVELRCDPISGHTALYWYRQSLGQGLEFLIYFQGNSAPDKSGLPSDRFSAERTGGSVSTLTIQRTQQEDSAVYLCASSLAQHSNQPQHFGDGTRLSIL.

This chain links TRBV10-3 with TRBJ1-5; D might be TRBD1 (6 bases). CDR3 size: 15 residues. The germline V and J ends were trimmed by 4 bases and 1 base, with 11 bases remaining between them. Per germline, CDR1 ENHRY and CDR2 SYGVKD. As DNA, the CDR3 is TGTGCCATCAGTGGGTCCCAGGGGAGCAATCAGCCCCAGCATTTT. This sequence encodes CAISGSQGSNQPQHF.

This sequence joins TRBV29-1 and TRBJ2-3; 9 bases agree with TRBD1. This CDR3 region has 16 residues. V shed 6 bases and J 2 bases; nucleotides not matched to a gene: 12. Germline V gives CDR1 SQVTM, CDR2 ANQGSEA. The CDR3 DNA sequence: TGCAGCGTCGACCGGGGACAGGGCTTAAACACAGATACGCAGTATTTT. It codes for CSVDRGQGLNTDTQYF.

The CDR3 spells CASSLSSGGPQETQYF. In DNA form, the CDR3 reads TGTGCCAGCAGTTTAAGTAGCGGGGGGCCTCAAGAGACCCAGTACTTC. The rearrangement uses TRBV28 and TRBJ2-5, with TRBD2 matching 10 bases. CDR1 and CDR2 from the germline V gene are MDHEN and SYDVKM. Germline trimming cut 2 bases from V and 2 bases from J; bases unmatched to any gene: 5. This CDR3 spans 16 amino acids. Looking up the rest from reference TRBV28 and TRBJ2-5 gives the full variable domain: DVKVTQSSRYLVKRTGEKVFLECVQDMDHENMFWYRQDPGLGLRLIYFSYDVKMKEKGDIPEGYSVSREKKERFSLILESASTNQTSMYLCASSLSSGGPQETQYFGPGTRLLVL.

V and J are TRBV7-8 and TRBJ2-1, with 10 bases matching TRBD2. Germline V gives CDR1 SGHVS, CDR2 FQNEAQ. V lost 5 bases and J lost 7; bases outside the gene matches: 11. This CDR3 spans 16 amino acids. The CDR3 spells CASSLQAGGPRNEQFF. CDR3 nucleotides: TGTGCCAGCAGCCTTCAAGCGGGAGGGCCTCGGAATGAGCAGTTCTTC.

The rearrangement uses TRBV28 and TRBJ2-7; 8 bases fit TRBD1. CDR3 length: 18 residues. Trimming at V came to 6 bases and at J to 3 bases, leaving 19 bases not matched to a gene. The germline V gene encodes CDR1 MDHEN and CDR2 SYDVKM. The CDR3 DNA is TGTGCCAGCAGGGCTCCGGGACAGGAGCCTCGGGCCCTCTACGAGCAGTACTTC. Its translation: CASRAPGQEPRALYEQYF.

The V call is TRBV19, the J call TRBJ2-2, with D perhaps matching TRBD1 (6 bases). V lost 4 bases and J lost 5, with 23 bases in between. This CDR3 comprises 18 residues. Germline assignment: CDR1 LNHDA and CDR2 SQIVND (reference sequence). CDR3 nucleotide sequence: TGTGCCAGTAGTACCTCGGGGCGCCTCAGGGGAAGGACCGGGGAGCTGTTTTTT. It specifies CASSTSGRLRGRTGELFF. Combining the CDR3 with reference TRBV19 and TRBJ2-2 gives the whole variable domain DGGITQSPKYLFRKEGQNVTLSCEQNLNHDAMYWYRQDPGQGLRLIYYSQIVNDFQKGDIAEGYSVSREKKESFPLTVTSAQKNPTAFYLCASSTSGRLRGRTGELFFGEGSRLTVL.

The rearrangement joins TRBV7-9 to TRBJ1-4, with D perhaps matching TRBD1 (5 bases). The CDR3 has 16 amino acids. V lost 5 bases, J lost 7 bases, and 20 bases lay in between. Germline V gene sequence: CDR1 SEHNR, CDR2 FQNEAQ (reference sequence). CDR3 region: CASSLTGTQRGEKLFF. The CDR3 DNA sequence: TGTGCCAGCAGCCTCACGGGGACCCAGAGGGGTGAAAAACTGTTTTTT.

The sample holds many counts of this clone. The V call is TRBV7-8, the J call TRBJ1-5; D gene unclear. V lost 1 base and J lost 1, with 8 bases in between. Germline V CDR1 and CDR2: SGHVS, FQNEAQ. The CDR3 contains 15 residues. CDR3 sequence (DNA): TGTGCCAGCAGCTTAGAGGGTAACAGCAATCAGCCCCAGCATTTT. Residues: CASSLEGNSNQPQHF.

This clone appeared once. The V call is TRBV28, the J call TRBJ1-5; the D is unclear. The CDR3 sequence is 11 residues long. Germline values: CDR1 MDHEN, CDR2 SYDVKM. The V gene lost 5 bases and the J gene lost 11 bases, with 10 bases spanning the gap. CDR3 region: CASSPDRAQHF. The CDR3 coding sequence is TGTGCCAGCAGTCCCGATCGGGCCCAGCATTTT.

This clone was seen only a few times. The chain is built from TRBV6-4 and TRBJ2-3; weak D call: TRBD2 (7 bases). This CDR3 comprises 14 residues. V shed 2 bases and J shed 2 bases, with 8 bases lying between them. CDR1 is MRHNA, CDR2 SNTAGT, per germline. CDR3 DNA sequence: TGTGCCAGCAGTGACGGGGGGGCCACAGATACGCAGTATTTT. Amino acid sequence: CASSDGGATDTQYF.

CDR3 sequence reads: CASSPFTKPGELFF. CDR3 in DNA: TGTGCCAGCAGCCCCTTTACCAAGCCCGGGGAGCTGTTTTTT. The chain employs TRBV7-3 and TRBJ2-2, with D hard to call. Looked up from germline, CDR1 is SGHTA and CDR2 is FQGTGA. V was trimmed by 5 bases and J by 6 bases, leaving 13 bases between them. The CDR3 runs to 14 residues. Filled out from reference TRBV7-3 and TRBJ2-2, the complete variable domain reads GAGVSQTPSNKVTEKGKYVELRCDPISGHTALYWYRQSLGQGPEFLIYFQGTGAADDSGLPNDRFFAVRPEGSVSTLKIQRTERGDSAVYLCASSPFTKPGELFFGEGSRLTVL.

The CDR3 is CASSPGGLDEQFF. The CDR3 region has the DNA TGTGCCAGCTCACCAGGGGGATTGGATGAGCAGTTCTTC. The chain is built from TRBV18 and TRBJ2-1, with D perhaps assigned TRBD1 or TRBD2 (5 bases each). The length of the CDR3 is 13 residues. V was trimmed by 2 bases and J by 8 bases, leaving 10 bases between them. Germline V lookup: CDR1 KGHSH, CDR2 LQKENI.

The gene calls are TRBV6-5 and TRBJ1-4; 7 bases are a match to TRBD1. CDR3 length equals 15 residues. The germline gives CDR1 MNHEY, CDR2 SVGAGI. The V and J ends lost 2 bases and 8 bases, in that order; junction bases with no gene match: 8. The CDR3 nucleotides read TGTGCCAGCAGTTACACCACAGGGGTTCAGGAAAAACTGTTTTTT. Translated, it gives CASSYTTGVQEKLFF.

CDR3 region: CASSISRDSNQPQHF. DNA for the CDR3: TGTGCCAGTAGTATATCAAGGGATAGCAATCAGCCCCAGCATTTT. This sequence joins TRBV19 and TRBJ1-5; the D is unclear. The CDR3 consists of 15 residues. Germline V gene data show CDR1 as LNHDA and CDR2 as SQIVND (reference sequence). V lost 2 bases, J lost 0 bases, and 8 bases lay in between. Using reference TRBV19 and TRBJ1-5 for the parts outside the CDR3, the full variable domain is DGGITQSPKYLFRKEGQNVTLSCEQNLNHDAMYWYRQDPGQGLRLIYYSQIVNDFQKGDIAEGYSVSREKKESFPLTVTSAQKNPTAFYLCASSISRDSNQPQHFGDGTRLSIL.

V is TRBV6-6 and J is TRBJ2-7; D uncertain. Germline values: CDR1 MNHNY, CDR2 SVGAGI (reference sequence). The CDR3 runs 19 residues. Trimming removed 6 bases from V and 0 bases from J, with 27 bases in between. The CDR3 here is CASSSKWWVEDFSSYEQYF. The CDR3 DNA reads as TGTGCCAGCAGCTCAAAATGGTGGGTAGAAGACTTCAGCTCCTACGAGCAGTACTTC.

This clone showed up just a few times. The chain has TRBV30 and TRBJ1-1; 7 bases agree with TRBD1. Looked up from germline, CDR1 is GTSNPN and CDR2 is SVGIG (reference sequence). The CDR3 contains 16 residues. V was clipped by 1 base and J by 0 bases; unmatched bases: 8. The chain's CDR3 is CAWSGLIGTVNTEAFF. As DNA, the CDR3 is TGTGCCTGGAGTGGCTTAATCGGGACAGTGAACACTGAAGCTTTCTTT.

The genes are TRBV4-1 and TRBJ1-4, with a possible D match to TRBD1 (5 bases). V was shortened by 1 base and J by 0 bases, with 12 bases between the two germline ends. The CDR3 is 17 residues long. Germline loops: CDR1 MGHRA, CDR2 YSYEKL. In DNA form, the CDR3 reads TGCGCCAGCAGCCAAGCAGCAGCAGGGTCAACTAATGAAAAACTGTTTTTT. Protein sequence: CASSQAAAGSTNEKLFF.

The chain carries TRBV6-5 and TRBJ2-7; no reliable D call. Germline loops: CDR1 MNHEY, CDR2 SVGAGI. The CDR3 is 13 residues long. V was clipped by 2 bases and J by 3 bases, with 8 bases between them. DNA for the CDR3: TGTGCCAGCAGTTACGACGGCTACTACGAGCAGTACTTC. Translated: CASSYDGYYEQYF.

The chain couples TRBV7-9 to TRBJ1-2, with D possibly TRBD1 on 5 matching bases. Trimming removed 5 bases at V and 8 bases at J, with 15 bases between. The germline V gene has CDR1 SEHNR and CDR2 FQNEAQ (reference sequence). The CDR3 sequence is 13 residues long. CDR3 region: CASSVGRGGGYTF. As DNA, the CDR3 is TGTGCCAGCAGCGTAGGACGTGGGGGAGGCTACACCTTC.

The rearrangement joins TRBV9 to TRBJ2-2; no clear D. CDR1 and CDR2 (germline): SGDLS, YYNGEE. Trimming removed 1 base from V and 4 bases from J, with 8 bases in between. There are 14 residues in the CDR3. CDR3 sequence: CASSVKSGTGELFF. In DNA form, the CDR3 reads TGTGCCAGCAGCGTAAAAAGTGGCACCGGGGAGCTGTTTTTT.

The rearrangement joins TRBV9 to TRBJ2-2; D perhaps matches TRBD2 (6 bases). In germline, CDR1 is SGDLS, CDR2 YYNGEE. Between the trimmed V and J ends, which lost 3 bases and 1 base, there was a span of 16 bases. The CDR3 length is 17 residues. The CDR3 loop reads CASSERPRGGNTGELFF. The CDR3 DNA reads as TGTGCCAGCAGCGAGCGTCCCCGGGGAGGGAACACCGGGGAGCTGTTTTTT. The full variable domain, its missing parts supplied by reference TRBV9 and TRBJ2-2, is DSGVTQTPKHLITATGQRVTLRCSPRSGDLSVYWYQQSLDQGLQFLIQYYNGEERAKGNILERFSAQQFPDLHSELNLSSLELGDSALYFCASSERPRGGNTGELFFGEGSRLTVL.

The chain uses TRBV28 and TRBJ2-2; D not certain. The CDR3 extends over 16 amino acids. Germline assignment: CDR1 MDHEN and CDR2 SYDVKM. V was pared by 2 bases and J by 0 bases, with 10 bases between. CDR3 bases: TGTGCCAGCAGTTTACTTGCGGTGACGAACACCGGGGAGCTGTTTTTT. This sequence encodes CASSLLAVTNTGELFF.

In DNA, the CDR3 is TGTGCCAGCAGCTTAGGGCTGTCAACGGAGGGGGATATGGATACGCAGTATTTT. As protein: CASSLGLSTEGDMDTQYF. The chain employs TRBV7-6 and TRBJ2-3, with D perhaps assigned TRBD1 or TRBD2 (6 bases each). Trimming shortened V by 1 base and J by 6 bases, and 23 bases separated the two germline ends. This CDR3 is 18 amino acids long. Germline V gene data show CDR1 as SGHVS and CDR2 as FNYEAQ.

A note on this clone: At one end the junction does not follow the germline gene, possibly because of a read error. The CDR3 DNA sequence: TGTGCCAGCACCTTAGGGAGCGGGGGGTACCAAGAGACCCAGTACTTC. This gives the protein CASTLGSGGYQETQYF. V gene TRBV13 combines with J gene TRBJ2-5; 9 bases are shared with TRBD2. The CDR3 extends over 16 amino acids. Germline V CDR1 and CDR2: PRHDT, FYEKMQ (reference sequence).